A single sample gave rise to the 9 T cell receptor beta chains below, sequenced in a study of T cell responses to AZD1222 COVID-19 vaccine. Only in-frame clones appear in the TCRdb table, and some are missing; sequencing was by immunoSEQ multiplex PCR. In the table there are roughly 110,000 clones, roughly 87% of which are singletons. The sequences come from peripheral blood, collected on day 0 of AZD1222 vaccination. All receptors come from an adult in good health.

Written as DNA, the CDR3 is TGCAGCGCGTCTCACAGGGAGAACACTGAAGCTTTCTTT. Translation: CSASHRENTEAFF. J is TRBJ1-1 and V is TRBV29-1, with a possible D match to TRBD1 (6 bases). V shed 7 bases and J shed 1 base, with 13 bases lying between them. Looked up from germline, CDR1 is SQVTM and CDR2 is ANQGSEA. This CDR3 is built from 13 residues.

This clone came up once. The V gene is TRBV6-5, the J gene TRBJ2-1; D is ambiguous. V lost 6 bases, J lost 6 bases, and 9 bases lay in between. Germline V gene lookup returns CDR1 MNHEY and CDR2 SVGAGI. CDR3 size: 12 residues. The CDR3: CASRLQGNEQFF. The CDR3, as DNA: TGTGCCAGCAGACTGCAAGGCAATGAGCAGTTCTTC.

The J gene is TRBJ1-2, the V gene TRBV30; 8 bases align to TRBD1. The V gene's germline CDR1 is GTSNPN and CDR2 SVGIG (reference sequence). V lost 5 bases to trimming and J lost 8 bases; unmatched junction nucleotides: 10. This CDR3 region has 13 residues. The CDR3 nucleotides are TGTGCCTGGGCCGTAATAGACAGGGGAGGCTACACCTTC. Translation gives CAWAVIDRGGYTF. The variable domain in full, with the rest retrieved from reference TRBV30 and TRBJ1-2, is SQTIHQWPATLVQPVGSPLSLECTVEGTSNPNLYWYRQAAGRGLQLLFYSVGIGQISSEVPQNLSASRPQDRQFILSSKKLLLSDSGFYLCAWAVIDRGGYTFGSGTRLTVV.

Ten or more counts support this clone. The gene calls are TRBV7-9 and TRBJ2-2; a possible D gene is TRBD1 (5 bases). The CDR3 runs to 15 residues. From germline, CDR1 is SEHNR and CDR2 FQNEAQ (reference sequence). V lost 2 bases to trimming and J lost 6 bases, with 13 bases between them. CDR3 sequence reads: CASSLYPDSPGELFF. Written as DNA, the CDR3 is TGTGCCAGCAGCTTATACCCTGACAGTCCCGGGGAGCTGTTTTTT. The whole variable domain, filled in from reference TRBV7-9 and TRBJ2-2, reads DTGVSQNPRHKITKRGQNVTFRCDPISEHNRLYWYRQTLGQGPEFLTYFQNEAQLEKSRLLSDRFSAERPKGSFSTLEIQRTEQGDSAMYLCASSLYPDSPGELFFGEGSRLTVL.

V and J are TRBV7-3 and TRBJ2-5; 10 bases match TRBD2. The CDR3 extends over 15 amino acids. Germline trimming cut 5 bases from V and 1 base from J; bases unmatched to any gene: 4. Looked up from germline, CDR1 is SGHTA and CDR2 is FQGTGA. This CDR3 is CASSRTSGLQETQYF. Written as DNA, the CDR3 is TGTGCCAGCAGCAGGACTAGCGGCCTCCAAGAGACCCAGTACTTC.

This clone occurred once. V usage is TRBV7-8 and J usage is TRBJ1-2; weak D call: TRBD1 (5 bases). This CDR3 is built from 18 residues. The germline CDR1 and CDR2 sequences are SGHVS and FQNEAQ. The V end was cut by 6 bases, the J end by 8 bases, with 31 bases between. As DNA, the CDR3 is TGTGCCAGCAGTCCCCCTTTAAGATACGGAGGGACTGCAGGGGGCTACACCTTC. As protein: CASSPPLRYGGTAGGYTF.

The chain couples TRBV4-3 to TRBJ1-1, with D tentatively TRBD1 (6 bases). CDR1 and CDR2 (germline): LGHNA, YSLEER. V was shortened by 3 bases and J by 0 bases, with 8 bases between the two germline ends. This CDR3 is built from 14 residues. In DNA, the CDR3 is TGCGCCAGCAGCCAGAGGGGGTTGAACACTGAAGCTTTCTTT. Amino acids: CASSQRGLNTEAFF.

The chain recombines TRBV10-3 with TRBJ1-1; D call uncertain. CDR1 is ENHRY and CDR2 is SYGVKD in the germline V gene. This CDR3 is 11 amino acids long. Trimming took off 4 bases at V and 3 bases at J, with 3 bases between the two ends. CDR3 in amino acids: CAISGDTEAFF. In nucleotides, the CDR3 is TGTGCCATCAGTGGGGACACTGAAGCTTTCTTT.

The chain carries TRBV7-2 and TRBJ2-3; no clear D. CDR1 and CDR2 from the germline V gene are SGHTA and FQGNSA. CDR3 length: 11 residues. V lost 5 bases to trimming and J lost 8 bases, with 8 bases between them. The CDR3 bases are TGTGCCAGCAGCGGAAAGCGTACGCAGTATTTT. Residues: CASSGKRTQYF.